This T cell receptor beta chain was sequenced for a study of T cells expressing NK-cell markers. Study conclusions and caveats: Whether expanded NKG2C+ T cell clones recognized HCMV stayed uncertain.

For this clonotype: Its antigen is unknown.

Following a re-call of the 5' RACE reads, TCRdb has one entry per CDR3 protein and lacks DNA. Recorded for this sample: 400,000 to 450,000 distinct CDR3 sequences. Material for sequencing was blood T cells: a sorted CD56 or NKG2C T cell subset, CD4+ or CD8+ T cells, or bulk PBMC T cells (not recorded which). This receptor was taken from a woman aged 18 to 75 in good health.

The chain's CDR3 is CASSVGDNEQFF. The V gene is TRBV9, the J gene TRBJ2-1. The germline V gene has CDR1 SGDLS and CDR2 YYNGEE. CDR3 length: 12 amino acids.